These 5 T cell receptor beta chains share one sample of origin, sequenced in a study of CD8 T cells in ankylosing spondylitis. Study observations and caveats: A motif in TCR beta, a set of fewer than ten highly homologous variants, appeared characteristic of ankylosing spondylitis blood.

A single record per CDR3 protein comes from TCRdb applying MiXCR to the 5' RACE reads. This table holds about 500,000 distinct CDR3 sequences, under 5.5% found once. These TCRs' antigens remain unknown. Sequenced sample: blood, either unsorted or a sorted T cell fraction (not recorded which). These receptors all come from a male donor with ankylosing spondylitis.

This clonotype occurred a few times. This sequence joins TRBV28 and TRBJ2-7; the match to TRBD1 covers 8 bases. The germline V gene encodes CDR1 MDHEN and CDR2 SYDVKM. This CDR3 has 20 residues. V trimming: 3 bases; J trimming: 5 bases; junction bases outside the gene matches: 24. CDR3 protein: CASSLGWIGQGARSVHEQYF. The CDR3 DNA reads as TGTGCCAGCAGTTTGGGGTGGATAGGGCAGGGGGCAAGATCGGTCCACGAGCAGTACTTC.

This clonotype was seen ten or more times. The V and J genes are TRBV10-3 and TRBJ2-5; D tentatively reads TRBD1 or TRBD2 (5 bases each). The V end was cut by 7 bases, the J end by 9 bases, with 18 bases between. The V gene's germline CDR1 is ENHRY and CDR2 SYGVKD. CDR3 length: 13 amino acids. The CDR3 DNA reads as TGTGCCATCACCCGGGACGGGGTAGAACCCCAGTACTTC. Translated: CAITRDGVEPQYF.

The table lists this clonotype with many counts. The chain links TRBV4-2 to TRBJ2-7, with a tentative D call TRBD2 (5 bases). CDR1 and CDR2 (germline): LGHNA, YNFKEQ. There are 14 residues in the CDR3. V lost 3 bases to trimming and J lost 7 bases, with 16 bases between them. CDR3: CASSQPGAVGEQYF. The CDR3 DNA follows: TGTGCCAGCAGCCAGCCTGGAGCGGTAGGGGAGCAGTACTTC.

Ten or more counts support this clonotype. The chain joins TRBV20-1 to TRBJ2-1, with D possibly being TRBD2 (6 bases). CDR1 is DFQATT and CDR2 is SNEGSKA in the germline V gene (reference sequence). V was shortened by 6 bases and J by 5 bases, with 8 bases between the two germline ends. The CDR3 runs to 11 residues. CDR3 in amino acids: CSAWGDNEQFF. The CDR3 DNA follows: TGCAGTGCATGGGGGGACAATGAGCAGTTCTTC.

This clonotype showed up many times. The rearrangement joins TRBV7-2 to TRBJ2-6, with 8 bases that match TRBD1. Germline trimming cut 6 bases from V and 2 bases from J; bases unmatched to any gene: 3. The CDR3 extends over 15 amino acids. CDR1 is SGHTA and CDR2 is FQGNSA in the germline V gene. The CDR3 nucleotides read TGTGCCAGCAGTGCAGGGGGCGCTGGGGCCAACGTCCTGACTTTC. This codes for CASSAGGAGANVLTF.